The clone carrying this TCR beta chain was recorded a few times. Antigen unknown. Whereas donors were nominally healthy upon sampling, unrecorded immune exposures were probable. PCR primers comprised 60 Vbeta and 13 Jbeta primers. The protocol was immunoSEQ multiplex PCR, while the TCRdb copy is restricted to in-frame clones and leaves out a portion. The sample holds some 140,000 clones, more than 80% seen once. The record originates from a study of cytomegalovirus exposure and HLA in healthy donors. This CDR3 is built from 16 residues. Germline-derived CDR1 and CDR2 are SGHNT and YYREEE (reference sequence). Trimming stripped 2 bases from V and 0 bases from J, with 14 bases between. Broader study findings: Overall, roughly 160 TCR beta chains were annotated as cytomegalovirus-associated.

This TCR came from a woman in her 30s in good health and CMV-seropositive. The sample taken for sequencing was PBMCs. The chain couples TRBV5-4 to TRBJ1-1; possible D gene TRBD1, 5 bases. CDR3: CASSLRGSYLNTEAFF. The CDR3 DNA sequence: TGTGCCAGCAGCTTAAGGGGTAGTTATTTGAACACTGAAGCTTTCTTT.